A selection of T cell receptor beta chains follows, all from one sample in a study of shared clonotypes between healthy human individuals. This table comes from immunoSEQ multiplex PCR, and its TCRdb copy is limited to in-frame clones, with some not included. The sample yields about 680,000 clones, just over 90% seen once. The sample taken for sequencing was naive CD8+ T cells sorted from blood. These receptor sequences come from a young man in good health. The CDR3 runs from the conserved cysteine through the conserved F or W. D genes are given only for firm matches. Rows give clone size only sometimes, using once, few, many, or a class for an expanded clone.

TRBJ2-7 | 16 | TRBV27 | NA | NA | TGTGCCAGCAGTCCCCGAAAAGTAGCGGGACAGTACGAGCAGTACTTC | CASSPRKVAGQYEQYF
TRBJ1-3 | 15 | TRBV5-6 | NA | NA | TGTGCCAGCAGCTTGGGCCGGGGGCGCGGAAACACCATATATTTT | CASSLGRGRGNTIYF
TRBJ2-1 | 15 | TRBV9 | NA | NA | TGTGCCAGCAGCGAAGGGGAAGGCGCCTACAATGAGCAGTTCTTC | CASSEGEGAYNEQFF
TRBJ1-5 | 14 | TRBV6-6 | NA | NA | TGTGCCAGCAGTACAGGGTTGAGCAATCAGCCCCAGCATTTT | CASSTGLSNQPQHF
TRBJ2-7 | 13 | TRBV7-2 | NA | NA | TGTGCCAGCAGCTCCGGCCTCTTCTACGAGCAGTACTTC | CASSSGLFYEQYF
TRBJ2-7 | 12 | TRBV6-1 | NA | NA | TGTGCCACCGCTTCGGACGCCTACGAGCAGTACTTC | CATASDAYEQYF
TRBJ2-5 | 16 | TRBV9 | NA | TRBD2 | TGTGCCAGCAGCGTAGGAGACGCGGGAGTCGGGGAGACCCAGTACTTC | CASSVGDAGVGETQYF
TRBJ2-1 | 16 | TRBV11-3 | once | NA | TGTGCCAGCAGCTTTTCCCTTAATAACCCCTACAATGAGCAGTTCTTC | CASSFSLNNPYNEQFF
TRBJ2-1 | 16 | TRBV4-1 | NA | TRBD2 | TGCGCCAGCAGGACGGTACTAGCGGAAACCTACAATGAGCAGTTCTTC | CASRTVLAETYNEQFF
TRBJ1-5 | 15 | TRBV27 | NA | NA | TGTGCCAGCAGCCCTTGGGTTTCTAGCAATCAGCCCCAGCATTTT | CASSPWVSSNQPQHF
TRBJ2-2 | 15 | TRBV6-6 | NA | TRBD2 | TGTGCCAGCAGTCCGGCTAGCGGGAACACCGGGGAGCTGTTTTTT | CASSPASGNTGELFF
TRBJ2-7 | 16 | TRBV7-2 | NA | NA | TGTGCCAGCAGCTTAGTTATGCAGCCCGAATACTACGAGCAGTACTTC | CASSLVMQPEYYEQYF
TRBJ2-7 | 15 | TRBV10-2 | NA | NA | TGCGCCAGCAGTGACACGCGGGACAGTTCCTACGAGCAGTACTTC | CASSDTRDSSYEQYF
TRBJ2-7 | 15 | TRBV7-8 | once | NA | TGTGCCAGCAGCTTAGTGGGCGGCGTTTCGGGTGAGCAGTACTTC | CASSLVGGVSGEQYF
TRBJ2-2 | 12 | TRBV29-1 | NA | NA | TGCAGCGTTGTAGACCCAGCCGGGGAGCTGTTTTTT | CSVVDPAGELFF
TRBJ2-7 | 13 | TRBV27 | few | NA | TGTGCCAGCAGTTGGGGGGTTGCCTACGAGCAGTACTTC | CASSWGVAYEQYF
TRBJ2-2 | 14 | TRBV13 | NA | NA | TGTGCCAGCAGCCACACCGTATCCGCCGGGGAGCTGTTTTTT | CASSHTVSAGELFF
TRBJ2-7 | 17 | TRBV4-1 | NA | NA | TGCGCCAGCAGCCAAGAAGATAAGGACAGATACGCGTACGAGCAGTACTTC | CASSQEDKDRYAYEQYF
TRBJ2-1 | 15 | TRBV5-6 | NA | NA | TGTGCCAGCAGCCCCAGGGAGGACTCCTACAATGAGCAGTTCTTC | CASSPREDSYNEQFF
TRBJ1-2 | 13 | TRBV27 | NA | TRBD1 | TGTGCCAGCAGTATATACAGGGGATCCGGCTACACCTTC | CASSIYRGSGYTF
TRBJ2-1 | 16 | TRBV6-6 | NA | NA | TGTGCCAGCAGTTACTCGAGGCAGGGCTCCTACAATGAGCAGTTCTTC | CASSYSRQGSYNEQFF
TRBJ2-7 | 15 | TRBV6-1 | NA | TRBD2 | TGTGCCAGCAGTGGGATGGTAGCGGGAGAGAGCGAGCAGTACTTC | CASSGMVAGESEQYF
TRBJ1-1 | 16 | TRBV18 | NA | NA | TGTGCCAGCTCACCCCCCGGGGACCCGAAGAACACTGAAGCTTTCTTT | CASSPPGDPKNTEAFF
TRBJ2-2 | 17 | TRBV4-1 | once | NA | TGCGCCAGCAGCCAAGCCCCTCCTAGCGCCAGCACCGGGGAGCTGTTTTTT | CASSQAPPSASTGELFF
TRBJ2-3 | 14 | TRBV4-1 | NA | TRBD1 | TGCGCCAGCAGCCTCGGACAGGGGAGGGATACGCAGTATTTT | CASSLGQGRDTQYF
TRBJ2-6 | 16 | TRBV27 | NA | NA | TGTGCCAGCAGTTCGCCCGCGAGCTCTGGGGCCAACGTCCTGACTTTC | CASSSPASSGANVLTF
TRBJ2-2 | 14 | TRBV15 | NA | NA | TGTGCCACCAGCAGCCCGAAGGACACCGGGGAGCTGTTTTTT | CATSSPKDTGELFF
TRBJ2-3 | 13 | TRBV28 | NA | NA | TGTGCCAGCAGTTCCCGAGGGACAGATACGCAGTATTTT | CASSSRGTDTQYF
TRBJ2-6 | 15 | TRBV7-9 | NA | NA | TGTGCCAGCAGCGACGCTGTCTTTGGGGCCAACGTCCTGACTTTC | CASSDAVFGANVLTF
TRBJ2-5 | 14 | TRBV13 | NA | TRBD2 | TGTGCCAGCAGCGTACGGGGGGGAGTGGAGACCCAGTACTTC | CASSVRGGVETQYF
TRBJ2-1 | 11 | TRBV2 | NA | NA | TGTGCCAGCAGTGATGGGGATGAGCAGTTCTTC | CASSDGDEQFF
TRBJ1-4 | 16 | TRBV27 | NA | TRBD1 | TGTGCCAGCAGTTTCCTTACCGGGACAGTGAATGAAAAACTGTTTTTT | CASSFLTGTVNEKLFF
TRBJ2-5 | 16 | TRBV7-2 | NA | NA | TGTGCCAGCAGCTCCCCGCCGGGGGAAGAGGGGGAGACCCAGTACTTC | CASSSPPGEEGETQYF
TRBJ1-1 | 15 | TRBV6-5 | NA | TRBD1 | TGTGCCAGCAGTTATGGACAGGAGGTGATCTCTGAAGCTTTCTTT | CASSYGQEVISEAFF
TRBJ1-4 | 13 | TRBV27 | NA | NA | TGTGCCAGCACCACAGGGTTTAATGAAAAACTGTTTTTT | CASTTGFNEKLFF
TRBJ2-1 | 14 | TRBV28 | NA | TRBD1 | TGTGCCAGCAGCCTAGGGACAGGGGGCAATGAGCAGTTCTTC | CASSLGTGGNEQFF
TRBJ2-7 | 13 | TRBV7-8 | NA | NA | TGTGCCAGCAGCGGAAGAGGGCCCTACGAGCAGTACTTC | CASSGRGPYEQYF
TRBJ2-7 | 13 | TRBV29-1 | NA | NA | TGCAGCGTGGGGACGGGCCTAGACTACGAGCAGTACTTC | CSVGTGLDYEQYF
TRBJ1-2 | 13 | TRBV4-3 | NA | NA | TGCGCCAGCAGCCAATCTCTGTGGTATGGCTACACCTTC | CASSQSLWYGYTF
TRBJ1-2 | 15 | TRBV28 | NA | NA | TGTGCCAGCAGTTCCGGGGTTTCCCGGGATTATGGCTACACCTTC | CASSSGVSRDYGYTF
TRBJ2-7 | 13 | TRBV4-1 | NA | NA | TGCGCCAGCAGTATAATAGGCTCCTACGAGCAGTACTTC | CASSIIGSYEQYF
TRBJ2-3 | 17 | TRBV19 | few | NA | TGTGCCAGTAGTATACTAGCGACCCCTTACCAGGCAGATACGCAGTATTTT | CASSILATPYQADTQYF
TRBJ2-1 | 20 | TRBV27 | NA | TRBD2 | TGTGCCAGCAGTCCCGGTCTCGGGCGGGAGGGCCGTTGGGTGATCAATGAGCAGTTCTTC | CASSPGLGREGRWVINEQFF
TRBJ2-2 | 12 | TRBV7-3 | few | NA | TGTGCCAGCAGCTTAATCGGCGGGGAGCTGTTTTTT | CASSLIGGELFF
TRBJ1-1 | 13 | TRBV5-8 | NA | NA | TGTGCCAGCAGCCTTGGGGAGTACACTGAAGCTTTCTTT | CASSLGEYTEAFF
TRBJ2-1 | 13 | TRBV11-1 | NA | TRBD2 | TGTGCCAGCAGCTTAGGGGAGGGGAATGAGCAGTTCTTC | CASSLGEGNEQFF
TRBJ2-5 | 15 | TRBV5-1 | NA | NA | TGCGCCAGCAGCTTGGTTCCTAGTCTCCAAGAGACCCAGTACTTC | CASSLVPSLQETQYF
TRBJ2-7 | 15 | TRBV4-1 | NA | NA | TGCGCCAGCAGCCAAGCTTCGGGACCCAAAGACGAGCAGTACTTC | CASSQASGPKDEQYF
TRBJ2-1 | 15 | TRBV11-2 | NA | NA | TGTGCCAGCAGCTTAGAACTAGCAGGCTACAATGAGCAGTTCTTC | CASSLELAGYNEQFF
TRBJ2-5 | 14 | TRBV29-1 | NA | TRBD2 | TGCAGCGTTGAAGATCCGGGGGGGCAAGAGACCCAGTACTTC | CSVEDPGGQETQYF
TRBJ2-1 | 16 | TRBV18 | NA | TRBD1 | TGTGCCAGCTCGTGGACAGGGGAAGCCTCCTACAATGAGCAGTTCTTC | CASSWTGEASYNEQFF
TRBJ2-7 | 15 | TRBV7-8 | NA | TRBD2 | TGTGCCAGCAGCTCGGGCGGGAGAAACTCCTACGAGCAGTACTTC | CASSSGGRNSYEQYF
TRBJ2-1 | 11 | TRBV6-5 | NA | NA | TGTGCCAGCAGTCAGAACAATGAGCAGTTCTTC | CASSQNNEQFF
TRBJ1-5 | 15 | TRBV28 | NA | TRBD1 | TGTGCCAGCAGTACAACAGGGGCTGGCAATCAGCCCCAGCATTTT | CASSTTGAGNQPQHF
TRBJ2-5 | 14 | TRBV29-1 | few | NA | TGCAGCGTTGATGGGGGCTCTTGGCAAGAGACCCAGTACTTC | CSVDGGSWQETQYF
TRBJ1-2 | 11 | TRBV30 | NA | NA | TGTGCGGTACTACTTAGGGGAGGCTACACCTTC | CAVLLRGGYTF